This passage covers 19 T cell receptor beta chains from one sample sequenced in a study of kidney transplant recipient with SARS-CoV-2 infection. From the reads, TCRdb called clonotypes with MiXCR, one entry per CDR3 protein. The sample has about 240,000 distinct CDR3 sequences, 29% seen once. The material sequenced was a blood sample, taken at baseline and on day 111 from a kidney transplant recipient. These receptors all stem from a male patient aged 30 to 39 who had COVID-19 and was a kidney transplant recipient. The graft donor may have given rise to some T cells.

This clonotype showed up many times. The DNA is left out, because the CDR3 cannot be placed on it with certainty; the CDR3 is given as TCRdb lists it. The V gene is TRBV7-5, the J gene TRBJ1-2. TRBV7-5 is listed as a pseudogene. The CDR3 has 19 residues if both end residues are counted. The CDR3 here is CISVPEWLREVGKTYGYTF.

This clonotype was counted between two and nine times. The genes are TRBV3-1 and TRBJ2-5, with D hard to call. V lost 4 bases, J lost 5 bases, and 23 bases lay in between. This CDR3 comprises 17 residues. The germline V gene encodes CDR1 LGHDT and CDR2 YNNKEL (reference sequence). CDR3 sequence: CASSRQIPISFSETQYF. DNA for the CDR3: TGTGCCAGCAGCCGGCAGATTCCCATTTCTTTCTCTGAGACCCAGTACTTC.

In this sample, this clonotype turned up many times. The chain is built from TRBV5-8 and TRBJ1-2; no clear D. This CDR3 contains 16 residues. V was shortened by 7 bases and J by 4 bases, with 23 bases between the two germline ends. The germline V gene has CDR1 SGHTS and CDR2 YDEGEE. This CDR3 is CASSSSHPRKTYGYTF. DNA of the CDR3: TGTGCCAGCTCCTCAAGTCATCCACGAAAGACCTATGGCTACACCTTC. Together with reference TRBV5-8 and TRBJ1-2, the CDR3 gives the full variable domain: EAGVTQSPTHLIKTRGQQATLRCSPISGHTSVYWYQQALGLGLQFLLWYDEGEERNRGNFPPRFSGRQFPNYSSELNVNALELEDSALYLCASSSSHPRKTYGYTFGSGTRLTVV.

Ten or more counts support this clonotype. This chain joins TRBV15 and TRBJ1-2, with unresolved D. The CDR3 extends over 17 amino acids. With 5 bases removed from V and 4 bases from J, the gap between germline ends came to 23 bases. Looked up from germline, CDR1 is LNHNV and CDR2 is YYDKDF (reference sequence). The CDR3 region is CATSGTLRCGKTYGYTF. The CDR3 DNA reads TGTGCCACCAGCGGAACACTAAGGTGTGGAAAGACCTATGGCTACACCTTC. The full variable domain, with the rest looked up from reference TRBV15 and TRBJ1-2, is DAMVIQNPRYQVTQFGKPVTLSCSQTLNHNVMYWYQQKSSQAPKLLFHYYDKDFNNEADTPDNFQSRRPNTSFCFLDIRSPGLGDTAMYLCATSGTLRCGKTYGYTFGSGTRLTVV.

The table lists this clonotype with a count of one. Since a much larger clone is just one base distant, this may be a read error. Written as DNA, the CDR3 is TGTGCCGGCAGAGAACGACAGCGTAATGAAAAACTGTTTTTT. The encoded protein is CAGRERQRNEKLFF. The chain employs TRBV6-4 and TRBJ1-4; perhaps TRBD1 as D (5 bases). The V gene's germline CDR1 is MRHNA and CDR2 SNTAGT. CDR3 length: 14 residues.

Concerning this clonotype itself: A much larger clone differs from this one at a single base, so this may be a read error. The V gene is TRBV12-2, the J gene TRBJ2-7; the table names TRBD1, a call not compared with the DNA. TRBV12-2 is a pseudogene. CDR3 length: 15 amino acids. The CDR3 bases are TGTGCAAGTCGCTGGCTAGATTCGGGCGACTACGAGCAGTGCTTC. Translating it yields CASRWLDSGDYEQCF.

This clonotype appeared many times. The CDR3 loop is CASRGLWTEAFF. The CDR3 nucleotides are TGTGCCAGCAGGGGGCTTTGGACTGAAGCTTTCTTT. The J gene is TRBJ1-1, the V gene TRBV12-3 or TRBV12-4; TRBD1 might be the D (5 bases). V lost 6 bases, J lost 5 bases, and 10 bases lay in between. The CDR3 covers 12 residues.

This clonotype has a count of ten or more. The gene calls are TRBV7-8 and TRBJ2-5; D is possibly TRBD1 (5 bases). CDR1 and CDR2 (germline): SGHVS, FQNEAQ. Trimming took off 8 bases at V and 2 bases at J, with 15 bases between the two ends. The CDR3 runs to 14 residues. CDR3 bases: TGTGCCAGCGACTCATGGCAGGGACAAGAGACCCAGTACTTC. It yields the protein CASDSWQGQETQYF.

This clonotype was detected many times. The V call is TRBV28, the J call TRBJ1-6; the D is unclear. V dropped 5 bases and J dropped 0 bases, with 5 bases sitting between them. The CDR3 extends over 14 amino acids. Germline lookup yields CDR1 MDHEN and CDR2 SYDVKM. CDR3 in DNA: TGTGCCAGCAGTGGGAGCTCCTATAATTCACCCCTCCACTTT. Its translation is CASSGSSYNSPLHF. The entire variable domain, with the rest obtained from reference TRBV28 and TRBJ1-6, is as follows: DVKVTQSSRYLVKRTGEKVFLECVQDMDHENMFWYRQDPGLGLRLIYFSYDVKMKEKGDIPEGYSVSREKKERFSLILESASTNQTSMYLCASSGSSYNSPLHFGNGTRLTVT.

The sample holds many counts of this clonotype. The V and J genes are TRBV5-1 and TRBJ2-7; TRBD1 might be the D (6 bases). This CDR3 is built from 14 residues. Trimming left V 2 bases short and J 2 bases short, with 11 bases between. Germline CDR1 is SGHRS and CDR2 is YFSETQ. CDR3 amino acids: CASSFTGKTYEQYF. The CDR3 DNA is TGCGCCAGCAGCTTCACAGGGAAGACCTACGAGCAGTACTTC.

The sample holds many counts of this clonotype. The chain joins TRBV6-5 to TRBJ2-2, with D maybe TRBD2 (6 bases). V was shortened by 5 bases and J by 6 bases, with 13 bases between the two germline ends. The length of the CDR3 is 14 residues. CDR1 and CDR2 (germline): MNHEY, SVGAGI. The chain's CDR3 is CASSDLPGAGELFF. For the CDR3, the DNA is TGTGCCAGCAGTGACCTGCCGGGAGCCGGGGAGCTGTTTTTT.

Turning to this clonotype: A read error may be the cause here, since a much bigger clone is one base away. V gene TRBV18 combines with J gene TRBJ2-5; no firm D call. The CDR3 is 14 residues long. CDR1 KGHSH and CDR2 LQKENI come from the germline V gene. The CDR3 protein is CAISRSITQETQYF. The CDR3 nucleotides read TGTGCCATCTCACGATCAATTACACAAGAGACCCAGTACTTC.

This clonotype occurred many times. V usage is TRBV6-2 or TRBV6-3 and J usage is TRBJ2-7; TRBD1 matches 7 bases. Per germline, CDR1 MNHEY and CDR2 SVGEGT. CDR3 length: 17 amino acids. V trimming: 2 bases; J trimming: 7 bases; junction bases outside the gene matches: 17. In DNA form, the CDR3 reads TGTGCCAGCAGTTACACGAAGGACAGGAACCTTCCCTGGGAGCAGTACTTC. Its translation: CASSYTKDRNLPWEQYF.

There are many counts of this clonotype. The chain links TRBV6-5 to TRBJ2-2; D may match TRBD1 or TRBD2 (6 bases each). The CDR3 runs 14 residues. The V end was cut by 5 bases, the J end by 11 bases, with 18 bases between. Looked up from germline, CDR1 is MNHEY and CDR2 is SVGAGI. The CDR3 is CASSLEEGGGELFF. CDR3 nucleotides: TGTGCCAGCAGTCTCGAAGAGGGGGGAGGCGAGCTGTTTTTT.

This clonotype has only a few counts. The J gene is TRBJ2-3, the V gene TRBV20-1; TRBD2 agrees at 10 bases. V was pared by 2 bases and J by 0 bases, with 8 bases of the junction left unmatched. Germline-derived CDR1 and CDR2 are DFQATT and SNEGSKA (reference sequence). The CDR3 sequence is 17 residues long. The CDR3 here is CSARPWTSGQSTDTQYF. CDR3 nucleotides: TGCAGTGCTAGACCCTGGACTAGCGGCCAGAGCACAGATACGCAGTATTTT.

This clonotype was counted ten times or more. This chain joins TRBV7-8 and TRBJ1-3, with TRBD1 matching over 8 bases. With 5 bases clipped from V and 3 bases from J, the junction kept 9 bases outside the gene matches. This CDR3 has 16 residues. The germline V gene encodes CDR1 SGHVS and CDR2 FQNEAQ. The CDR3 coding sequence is TGTGCCAGCAGCCCAACCACAGGGGGAAGTGGAAACACCATATATTTT. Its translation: CASSPTTGGSGNTIYF.

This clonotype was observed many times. The DNA of the CDR3 is TGCAGTGCTAGGGGTCTGTTGGCGGGGGGCTCCTACGAGCAGTACTTC. It codes for CSARGLLAGGSYEQYF. The chain carries TRBV20-1 and TRBJ2-7, with 8 bases matching TRBD2. The CDR3 runs to 16 residues. Germline CDR1 DFQATT, CDR2 SNEGSKA (reference sequence). V lost 3 bases and J lost 0; bases outside the gene matches: 10.

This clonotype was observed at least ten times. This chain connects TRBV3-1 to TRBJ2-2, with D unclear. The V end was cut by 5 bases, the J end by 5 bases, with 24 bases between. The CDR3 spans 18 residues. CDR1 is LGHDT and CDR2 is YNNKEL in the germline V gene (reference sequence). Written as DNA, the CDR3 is TGTGCCAGCAGCAGCTTTTTTCCCATTTCAGGCTTGACCGGGGAGCTGTTTTTT. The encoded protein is CASSSFFPISGLTGELFF. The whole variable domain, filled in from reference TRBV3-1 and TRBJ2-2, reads DTAVSQTPKYLVTQMGNDKSIKCEQNLGHDTMYWYKQDSKKFLKIMFSYNNKELIINETVPNRFSPKSPDKAHLNLHINSLELGDSAVYFCASSSFFPISGLTGELFFGEGSRLTVL.

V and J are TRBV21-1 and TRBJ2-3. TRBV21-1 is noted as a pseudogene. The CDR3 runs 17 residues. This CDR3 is CASSRPLATVMQDTQYF. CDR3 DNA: TGTGCCAGCAGTCGACCTTTAGCTACAGTCATGCAAGATACGCAGTATTTT.